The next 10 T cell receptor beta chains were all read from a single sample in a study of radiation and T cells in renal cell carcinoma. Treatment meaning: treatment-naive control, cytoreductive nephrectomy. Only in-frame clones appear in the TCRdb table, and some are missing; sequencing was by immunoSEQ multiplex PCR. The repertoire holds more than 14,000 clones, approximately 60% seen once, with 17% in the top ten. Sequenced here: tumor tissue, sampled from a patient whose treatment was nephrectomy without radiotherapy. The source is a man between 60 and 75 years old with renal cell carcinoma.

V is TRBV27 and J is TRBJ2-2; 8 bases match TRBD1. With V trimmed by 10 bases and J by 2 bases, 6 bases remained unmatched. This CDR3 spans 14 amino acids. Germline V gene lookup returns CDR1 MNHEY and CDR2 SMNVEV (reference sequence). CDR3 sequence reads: CATRRGRNTGELFF. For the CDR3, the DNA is TGTGCCACCCGCAGGGGGCGAAACACCGGGGAGCTGTTTTTT.

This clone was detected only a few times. CDR3 bases: TGTGCCAGTAGTATTCGAGCGGGTCCTACCGCCTACAATGAGCAGTTCTTC. Protein sequence: CASSIRAGPTAYNEQFF. The genes are TRBV19 and TRBJ2-1; a possible D gene is TRBD2 (6 bases). CDR1 is LNHDA and CDR2 is SQIVND in the germline V gene (reference sequence). This CDR3 has 17 residues. V lost 3 bases to trimming and J lost 2 bases, with 17 bases between them.

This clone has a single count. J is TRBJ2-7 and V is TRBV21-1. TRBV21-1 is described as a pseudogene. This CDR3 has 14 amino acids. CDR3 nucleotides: TGTGCCAGCATATTACACGGTGGGGGATACGAGCAGTACTTC. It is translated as CASILHGGGYEQYF.

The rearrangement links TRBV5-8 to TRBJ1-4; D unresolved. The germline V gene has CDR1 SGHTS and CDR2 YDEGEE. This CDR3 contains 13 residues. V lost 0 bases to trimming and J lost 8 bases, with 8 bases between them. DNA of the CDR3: TGTGCCAGCAGCTTGGTTGGGAGAGAAAAACTGTTTTTT. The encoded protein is CASSLVGREKLFF.

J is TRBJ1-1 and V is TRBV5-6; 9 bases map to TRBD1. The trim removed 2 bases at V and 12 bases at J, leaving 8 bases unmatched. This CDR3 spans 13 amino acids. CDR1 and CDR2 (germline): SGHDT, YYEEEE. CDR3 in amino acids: CASSFSGTGITFF. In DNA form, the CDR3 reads TGTGCCAGCAGCTTCTCCGGGACAGGGATAACTTTCTTT.

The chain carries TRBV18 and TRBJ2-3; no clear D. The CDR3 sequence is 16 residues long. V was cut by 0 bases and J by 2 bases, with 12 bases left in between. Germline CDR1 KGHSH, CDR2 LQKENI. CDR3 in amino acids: CASSPPTRSPTDTQYF. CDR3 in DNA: TGTGCCAGCTCACCACCGACGAGAAGCCCCACAGATACGCAGTATTTT. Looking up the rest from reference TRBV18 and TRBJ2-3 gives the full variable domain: NAGVMQNPRHLVRRRGQEARLRCSPMKGHSHVYWYRQLPEEGLKFMVYLQKENIIDESGMPKERFSAEFPKEGPSILRIQQVVRGDSAAYFCASSPPTRSPTDTQYFGPGTRLTVL.

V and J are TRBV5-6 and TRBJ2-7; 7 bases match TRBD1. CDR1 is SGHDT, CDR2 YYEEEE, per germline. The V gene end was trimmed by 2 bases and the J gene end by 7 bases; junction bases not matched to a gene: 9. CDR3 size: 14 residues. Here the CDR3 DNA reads TGTGCCAGCAGCTTAGACTGGACAGGAAGGGAGCAGTACTTC. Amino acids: CASSLDWTGREQYF.

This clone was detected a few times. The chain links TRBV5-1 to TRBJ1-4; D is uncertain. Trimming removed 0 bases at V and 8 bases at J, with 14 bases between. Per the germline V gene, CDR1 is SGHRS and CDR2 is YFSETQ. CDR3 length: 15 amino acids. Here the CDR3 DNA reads TGCGCCAGCAGCTTGGCCGGCGGAGACGGGGAAAAACTGTTTTTT. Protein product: CASSLAGGDGEKLFF.

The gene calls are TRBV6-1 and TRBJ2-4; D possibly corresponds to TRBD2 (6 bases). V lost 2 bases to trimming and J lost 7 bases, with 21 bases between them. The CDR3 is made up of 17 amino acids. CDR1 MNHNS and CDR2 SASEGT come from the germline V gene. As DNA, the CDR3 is TGTGCCAGCAGTGAATTTTGGACTACCGCATCCCCTAACATTCAGTACTTC. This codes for CASSEFWTTASPNIQYF.

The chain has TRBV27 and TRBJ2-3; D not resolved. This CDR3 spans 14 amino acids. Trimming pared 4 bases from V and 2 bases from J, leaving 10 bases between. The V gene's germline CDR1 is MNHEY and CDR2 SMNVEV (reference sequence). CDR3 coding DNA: TGTGCCAGCAGTTCATTAAGGGCCACAGATACGCAGTATTTT. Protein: CASSSLRATDTQYF.